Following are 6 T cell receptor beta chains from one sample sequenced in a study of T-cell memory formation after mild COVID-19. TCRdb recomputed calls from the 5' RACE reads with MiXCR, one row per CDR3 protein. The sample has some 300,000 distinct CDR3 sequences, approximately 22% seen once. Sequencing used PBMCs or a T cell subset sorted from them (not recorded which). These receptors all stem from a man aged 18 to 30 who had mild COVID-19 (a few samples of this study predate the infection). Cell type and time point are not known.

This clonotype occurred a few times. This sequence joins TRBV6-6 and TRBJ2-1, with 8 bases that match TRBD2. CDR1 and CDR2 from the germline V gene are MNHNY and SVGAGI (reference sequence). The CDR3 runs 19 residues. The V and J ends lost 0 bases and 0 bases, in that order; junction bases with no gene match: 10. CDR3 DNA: TGTGCCAGCAGTTACTCTGCGGCGGGGGGACTGTACTCCTACAATGAGCAGTTCTTC. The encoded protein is CASSYSAAGGLYSYNEQFF.

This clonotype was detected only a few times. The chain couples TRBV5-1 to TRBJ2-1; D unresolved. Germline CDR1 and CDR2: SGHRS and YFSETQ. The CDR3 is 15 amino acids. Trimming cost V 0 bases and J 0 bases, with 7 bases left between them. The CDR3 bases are TGCGCCAGCAGCTTGGCAGGTAACTCCTACAATGAGCAGTTCTTC. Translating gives CASSLAGNSYNEQFF.

The CDR3 coding sequence is TGCAGTGCCAGCCGGGGACAGGAAGAGACCCAGTACTTC. Amino acids: CSASRGQEETQYF. This sequence joins TRBV20-1 and TRBJ2-5; TRBD1 aligns across 8 bases. V shed 6 bases and J 3 bases; nucleotides not matched to a gene: 6. Looked up from germline, CDR1 is DFQATT and CDR2 is SNEGSKA (reference sequence). The CDR3 spans 13 residues.

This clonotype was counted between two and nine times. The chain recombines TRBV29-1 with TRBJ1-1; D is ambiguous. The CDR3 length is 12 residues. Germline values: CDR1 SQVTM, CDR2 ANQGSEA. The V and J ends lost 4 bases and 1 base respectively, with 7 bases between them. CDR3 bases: TGCAGCGTTGTTGAGAAGAACACTGAAGCTTTCTTT. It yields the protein CSVVEKNTEAFF.

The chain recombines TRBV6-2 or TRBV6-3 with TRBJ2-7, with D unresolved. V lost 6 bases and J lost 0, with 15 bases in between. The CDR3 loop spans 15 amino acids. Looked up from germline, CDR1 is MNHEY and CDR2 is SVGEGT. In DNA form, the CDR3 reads TGTGCCAGCAGCCCGGATACTTGGAGCTCCTACGAGCAGTACTTC. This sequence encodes CASSPDTWSSYEQYF.

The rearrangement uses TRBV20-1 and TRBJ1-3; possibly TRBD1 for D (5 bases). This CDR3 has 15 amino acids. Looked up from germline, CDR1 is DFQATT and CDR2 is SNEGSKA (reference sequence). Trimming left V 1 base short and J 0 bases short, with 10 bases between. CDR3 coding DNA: TGCAGTGCTAGAGGGACACCCAGCTCTGGAAACACCATATATTTT. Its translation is CSARGTPSSGNTIYF.